Below, 2 T cell receptor beta chains from the same sample are listed, as sequenced in a study of T-cell reconstitution after alpha-beta-depleted transplantation in children. A library of TCRbeta sequences, prepared with unique molecular identifiers, was generated. MiXCR, run by TCRdb on the PCR reads, gives a single entry per CDR3 protein. The sample consists of about 600,000 distinct CDR3 sequences, 13% of them appearing once. This specimen consisted of PBMCs, mostly from graft donor cells, obtained 360 days after TCRalphabeta/CD19-depleted stem cell transplant. These receptors were taken from a male patient aged 5 to 17 who had a stem cell transplant for acute myeloid leukemia, so the T cells may come from the graft donor.

The V call is TRBV7-9, the J call TRBJ2-2; D is uncertain. The CDR3 is 14 amino acids. CDR1 and CDR2 from the germline V gene are SEHNR and FQNEAQ (reference sequence). Trimming removed 2 bases at V and 4 bases at J, with 8 bases between. The CDR3 spells CASSLSYPTGELFF. CDR3 sequence (DNA): TGTGCCAGCAGCTTAAGCTACCCCACCGGGGAGCTGTTTTTT. Drawing the rest from reference TRBV7-9 and TRBJ2-2, the complete variable domain is DTGVSQNPRHKITKRGQNVTFRCDPISEHNRLYWYRQTLGQGPEFLTYFQNEAQLEKSRLLSDRFSAERPKGSFSTLEIQRTEQGDSAMYLCASSLSYPTGELFFGEGSRLTVL.

V gene TRBV5-1 combines with J gene TRBJ2-1; 8 bases match TRBD2. Germline loops: CDR1 SGHRS, CDR2 YFSETQ. The CDR3 loop spans 10 amino acids. V lost 6 bases, J lost 15 bases, and 5 bases stayed unmatched. In DNA, the CDR3 is TGCGCCAGCACCGGGACTAGAGGGTTCTTC. As protein: CASTGTRGFF.